The present T cell receptor beta chain was sequenced within a study of identical twins. This clonotype occurred many times. Its specificity is not known. After template switching added a universal primer site, the resulting cDNA carried unique molecular identifiers. TCRdb re-analysed the 5' RACE reads in MiXCR, keeping a single row per CDR3 protein. The table has approximately 240,000 distinct CDR3 sequences, around an eighth seen once. The V and J ends lost 3 bases and 0 bases respectively, with 7 bases between them. Germline loops: CDR1 SNHLY, CDR2 FYNNEI. The length of the CDR3 is 14 residues. Study-wide points: Zero-insertion results could be subject to partial confounding by invariant MAIT and iNKT cells. The analysis was cross-sectional rather than longitudinal within donors. Weaker excess sharing between twins was seen in beta out-of-frame sequences.

Sequencing was done on a sample of memory (CD45RO+) T cells sorted from blood. The source of this sequence is a woman aged 18 to 35 in good health. The chain has TRBV2 and TRBJ2-3, with a weak D call TRBD2 (6 bases). CDR3 bases: TGTGCCAGCAGTGATCGGGGGAGCACAGATACGCAGTATTTT. This sequence encodes CASSDRGSTDTQYF.